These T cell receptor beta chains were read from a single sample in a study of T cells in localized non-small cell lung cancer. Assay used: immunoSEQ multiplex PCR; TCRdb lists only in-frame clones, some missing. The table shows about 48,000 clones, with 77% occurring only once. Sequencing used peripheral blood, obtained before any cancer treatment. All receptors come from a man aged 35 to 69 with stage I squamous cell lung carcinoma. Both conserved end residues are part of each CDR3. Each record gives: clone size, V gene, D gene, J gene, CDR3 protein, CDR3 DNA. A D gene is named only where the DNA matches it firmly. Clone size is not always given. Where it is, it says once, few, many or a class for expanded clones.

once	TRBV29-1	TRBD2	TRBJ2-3	CSVHSGSTDTQYF	TGCAGCGTTCATAGCGGGTCTACAGATACGCAGTATTTT
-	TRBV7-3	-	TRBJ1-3	CASSLSREDTIYF	TGTGCCAGCAGCTTAAGTAGAGAGGACACCATATATTTT
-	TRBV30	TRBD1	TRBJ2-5	CAWSVRSEGAYF	TGTGCCTGGAGTGTAAGAAGCGAGGGGGCGTACTTC
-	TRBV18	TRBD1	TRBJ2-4	CASSPQSPGQGNIQYF	TGTGCCAGCTCACCGCAGTCACCGGGACAGGGAAACATTCAGTACTTC
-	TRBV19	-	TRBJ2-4	CASSPRREYEIQYF	TGTGCCAGTAGCCCACGCCGGGAGTATGAGATTCAGTACTTC
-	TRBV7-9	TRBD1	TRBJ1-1	CASSLSQGANTEAFF	TGTGCCAGCAGCCTTTCTCAGGGGGCTAACACTGAAGCTTTCTTT
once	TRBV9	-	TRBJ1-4	CASSPRSIGGEKLFF	TGTGCCAGCAGCCCTCGATCCATCGGGGGAGAAAAACTGTTTTTT
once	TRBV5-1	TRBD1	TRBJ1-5	CASTEGQGGGQPQHF	TGCGCCAGCACCGAGGGACAGGGAGGAGGTCAGCCCCAGCATTTT
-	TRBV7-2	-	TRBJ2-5	CASSSQGGETQYF	TGTGCCAGCAGCTCCCAGGGGGGCGAGACCCAGTACTTC
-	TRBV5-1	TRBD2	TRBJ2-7	CASSLMVGAGGTYEQYF	TGCGCCAGCAGCTTGATGGTCGGAGCGGGGGGAACCTACGAGCAGTACTTC
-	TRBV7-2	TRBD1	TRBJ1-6	CASSSGTAVSPLHF	TGTGCCAGCAGCTCCGGGACAGCAGTTTCACCCCTCCACTTT
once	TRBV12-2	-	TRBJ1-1	CASRQTGWTETEAFF	TGTGCAAGTCGCCAGACAGGGTGGACGGAAACTGAAGCTTTCTTT
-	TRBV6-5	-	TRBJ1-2	CASSSLGGDYGYTF	TGTGCCAGCAGTTCTCTAGGAGGGGACTATGGCTACACCTTC
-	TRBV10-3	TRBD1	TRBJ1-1	CAISKQGDTEAFF	TGTGCCATCAGTAAACAGGGGGACACTGAAGCTTTCTTT
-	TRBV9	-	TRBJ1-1	CASSPLQRGGTEAFF	TGTGCCAGCAGCCCTCTACAAAGGGGGGGGACTGAAGCTTTCTTT
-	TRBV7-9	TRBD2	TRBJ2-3	CASSYGLAADTQYF	TGTGCCAGCAGCTATGGACTAGCGGCAGATACGCAGTATTTT
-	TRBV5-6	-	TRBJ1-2	CASSRGGVYGYTF	TGTGCCAGCAGTCGCGGGGGGGTCTATGGCTACACCTTC
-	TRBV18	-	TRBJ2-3	CASSPTQRGSDTQYF	TGTGCCAGCTCACCCACCCAACGGGGTTCAGATACGCAGTATTTT
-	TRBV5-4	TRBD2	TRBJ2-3	CASSSLRSLAGGLDTQYF	TGTGCCAGCAGCTCGCTAAGGAGCCTAGCGGGGGGACTAGATACGCAGTATTTT
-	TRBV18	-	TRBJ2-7	CASSIRTAGLYEQYF	TGTGCCAGCTCCATTAGGACAGCTGGTCTCTACGAGCAGTACTTC
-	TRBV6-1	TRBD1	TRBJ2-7	CASSVNRGYEQYF	TGTGCCAGCAGTGTTAACAGGGGGTACGAGCAGTACTTC
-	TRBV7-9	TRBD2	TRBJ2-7	CASSRYSGARSYEQYF	TGTGCCAGCAGCCGCTATAGCGGGGCGAGGTCCTACGAGCAGTACTTC
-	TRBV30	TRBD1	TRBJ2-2	CAWSGQGTGELFF	TGTGCCTGGAGTGGACAGGGGACCGGGGAGCTGTTTTTT
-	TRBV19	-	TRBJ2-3	CAAAGWSTDTQYF	TGTGCCGCGGCAGGGTGGAGCACAGATACGCAGTATTTT
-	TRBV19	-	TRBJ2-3	CASSPGTSTDTQYF	TGTGCCAGTAGTCCCGGGACTAGCACAGATACGCAGTATTTT
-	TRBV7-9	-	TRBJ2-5	CASTLGEQTRETQYF	TGTGCCAGCACCCTTGGGGAACAGACGCGAGAGACCCAGTACTTC
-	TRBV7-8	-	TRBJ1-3	CASSYRRDSSGNTIYF	TGTGCCAGCAGCTACCGACGGGACTCCTCTGGAAACACCATATATTTT
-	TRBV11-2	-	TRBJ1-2	CASSLSSGGSNYGYTF	TGTGCCAGCAGCTTAAGTAGTGGCGGATCTAACTATGGCTACACCTTC
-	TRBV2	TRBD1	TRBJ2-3	CASGTGGFTDTQYF	TGTGCCAGCGGGACAGGGGGATTCACAGATACGCAGTATTTT
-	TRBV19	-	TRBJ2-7	CASSRTATSYEQYF	TGTGCCAGTAGTAGGACAGCAACCTCCTACGAGCAGTACTTC
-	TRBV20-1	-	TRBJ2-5	CSARVSETQYF	TGCAGTGCTAGAGTGTCAGAGACCCAGTACTTC
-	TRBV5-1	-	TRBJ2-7	CASSLVPYEQYF	TGCGCCAGCAGCCTAGTACCTTACGAGCAGTACTTC
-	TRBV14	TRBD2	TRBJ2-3	CASSQVYRLATDTQYF	TGTGCCAGCAGCCAAGTTTACAGACTAGCCACAGATACGCAGTATTTT
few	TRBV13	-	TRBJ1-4	CASSSRQQNEKLFF	TGTGCCAGCAGCTCTCGACAGCAGAATGAAAAACTGTTTTTT
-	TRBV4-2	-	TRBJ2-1	CASSQERGRGNEQFF	TGTGCCAGCAGCCAAGAACGGGGTCGAGGGAATGAGCAGTTCTTC
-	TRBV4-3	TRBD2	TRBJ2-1	CASSPTSGGLEQFF	TGCGCCAGCAGCCCGACTAGCGGGGGGCTCGAGCAGTTCTTC
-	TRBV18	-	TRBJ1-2	CASSPGTDPNYGYTF	TGTGCCAGCTCACCAGGGACGGATCCTAACTATGGCTACACCTTC
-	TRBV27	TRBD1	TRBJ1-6	CASSLYRGRTYNSPLHF	TGTGCCAGCAGTTTATACAGGGGCAGGACCTATAATTCACCCCTCCACTTT
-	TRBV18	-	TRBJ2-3	CASSPPGGDTQYF	TGTGCCAGCTCACCACCCGGGGGAGATACGCAGTATTTT
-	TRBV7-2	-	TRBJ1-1	CASSLATGASEAFF	TGTGCCAGCAGCTTAGCGACCGGGGCCTCTGAAGCTTTCTTT
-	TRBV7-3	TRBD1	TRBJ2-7	CASGTGGYEQYF	TGTGCCAGCGGGACAGGGGGTTACGAGCAGTACTTC
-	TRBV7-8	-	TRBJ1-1	CASSKGGYEAFF	TGTGCCAGCAGCAAAGGAGGTTATGAAGCTTTCTTT